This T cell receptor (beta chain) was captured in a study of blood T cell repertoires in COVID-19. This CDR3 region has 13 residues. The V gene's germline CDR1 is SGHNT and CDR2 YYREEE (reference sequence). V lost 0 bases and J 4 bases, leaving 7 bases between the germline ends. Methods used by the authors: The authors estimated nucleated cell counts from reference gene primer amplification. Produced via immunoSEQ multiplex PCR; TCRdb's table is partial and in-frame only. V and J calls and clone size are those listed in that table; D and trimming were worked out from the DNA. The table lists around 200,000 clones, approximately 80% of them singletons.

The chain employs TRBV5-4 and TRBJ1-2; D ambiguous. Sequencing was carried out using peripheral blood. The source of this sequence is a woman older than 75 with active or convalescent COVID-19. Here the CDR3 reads CASSLGPSYGYTF. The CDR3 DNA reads TGTGCCAGCAGCTTGGGGCCTAGCTATGGCTACACCTTC.